The present T cell receptor (beta chain) was sequenced within a study of blood T cell repertoires in COVID-19. Study details: Nucleic acid was either cDNA or gDNA, and it came from T cells, B-cell-depleted T cells, or PBMCs.

The method was immunoSEQ multiplex PCR; TCRdb's version includes in-frame clones alone and lacks a portion of them. The sample includes about 400,000 clones, approximately 86% of them seen just once. Participants were aged about 18 to 90 years, lived in some 23 US areas, and enrolled virtually. Cohort placement rested on clinical history that participants reported themselves. The specimen was PBMCs or T cells enriched from blood (not recorded which). The clonotype was recovered from a woman aged 40 to 50 with acute COVID-19.

CDR3 DNA sequence: TGTGCCAGTCGGGACAGCCCCAACTATGGCTACACCTTC. Translation gives CASRDSPNYGYTF. The gene calls are TRBV2 and TRBJ1-2; 7 nucleotides agree with TRBD1. There are 13 residues in the CDR3. Germline V CDR1 and CDR2: SNHLY, FYNNEI. The V gene end was trimmed by 9 bases and the J gene end by 2 bases; junction bases not matched to a gene: 6.